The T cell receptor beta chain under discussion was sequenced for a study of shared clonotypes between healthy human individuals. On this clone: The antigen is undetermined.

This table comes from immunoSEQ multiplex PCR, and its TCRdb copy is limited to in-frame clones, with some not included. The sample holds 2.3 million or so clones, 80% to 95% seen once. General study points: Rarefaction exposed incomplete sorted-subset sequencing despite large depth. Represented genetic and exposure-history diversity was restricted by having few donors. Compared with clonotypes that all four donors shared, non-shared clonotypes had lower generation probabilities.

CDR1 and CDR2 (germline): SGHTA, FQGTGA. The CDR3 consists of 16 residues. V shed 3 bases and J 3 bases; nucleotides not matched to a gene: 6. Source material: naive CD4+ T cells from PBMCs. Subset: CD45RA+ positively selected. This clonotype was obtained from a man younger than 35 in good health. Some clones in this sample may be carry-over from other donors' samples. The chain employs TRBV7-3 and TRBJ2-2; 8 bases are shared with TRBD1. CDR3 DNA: TGTGCCAGCAGCTTGGCCGGGACAGGTGACACCGGGGAGCTGTTTTTT. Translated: CASSLAGTGDTGELFF.